A selection of T cell receptor beta chains follows, all from one sample in a study of T cells in Graves' hyperthyroidism and ophthalmopathy. Using its own MiXCR run on the multiplex PCR reads, TCRdb lists one record per CDR3 protein. The profile shows over 250,000 distinct CDR3 sequences, approximately 23% of them singletons. Material for sequencing was blood. The receptors stem from a man aged 25-45 years with Graves' ophthalmopathy. Both conserved end residues are part of each CDR3. The order of the fields is V gene, clone size, J gene, D gene, CDR3 protein, CDR3 DNA. D genes are given only for firm matches. Expanded clones are given a class, and other clones once, few, many or no size at all.

v_call: TRBV3-1
clone_size: many
j_call: TRBJ1-3
d_call: NA
cdr3_aa: CASSLRTNGNTIYF
cdr3_nt: TGTGCCAGCAGCCTCCGGACTAATGGAAACACCATATATTTT

v_call: TRBV19
clone_size: few
j_call: TRBJ2-7
d_call: NA
cdr3_aa: CASSLLDGTYEQYF
cdr3_nt: TGTGCCAGTAGCCTCCTCGACGGGACCTACGAGCAGTACTTC

v_call: TRBV20-1
clone_size: few
j_call: TRBJ1-5
d_call: TRBD1
cdr3_aa: CSARENRGSNQPQHF
cdr3_nt: TGCAGTGCTAGAGAAAACAGGGGTAGCAATCAGCCCCAGCATTTT

v_call: TRBV24-1
clone_size: many
j_call: TRBJ2-3
d_call: NA
cdr3_aa: CATSAWGYTTDTQYF
cdr3_nt: TGTGCCACCAGTGCTTGGGGCTACACCACAGATACGCAGTATTTT

v_call: TRBV7-2
clone_size: NA
j_call: TRBJ2-2
d_call: NA
cdr3_aa: CASSLDGRKNTGELFF
cdr3_nt: TGTGCCAGCAGCTTAGATGGCAGAAAGAACACCGGGGAGCTGTTTTTT

v_call: TRBV20-1
clone_size: few
j_call: TRBJ2-5
d_call: NA
cdr3_aa: CSAPGQGQETQYF
cdr3_nt: TGCAGTGCCCCGGGACAAGGGCAAGAGACCCAGTACTTC

v_call: TRBV5-1
clone_size: NA
j_call: TRBJ2-7
d_call: TRBD2
cdr3_aa: CASSLVLAASYEQYF
cdr3_nt: TGCGCCAGCAGCTTGGTACTAGCGGCCTCCTACGAGCAGTACTTC

v_call: TRBV14
clone_size: NA
j_call: TRBJ2-7
d_call: NA
cdr3_aa: CASSQVTSRYYEQYF
cdr3_nt: TGTGCCAGCAGCCAAGTCACTAGCCGATACTACGAGCAGTACTTC

v_call: TRBV9
clone_size: few
j_call: TRBJ2-3
d_call: TRBD2
cdr3_aa: CASSLLTSGSPTDTQYF
cdr3_nt: TGTGCCAGCAGCCTCCTAACTAGCGGGTCACCCACAGATACGCAGTATTTT

v_call: TRBV19
clone_size: NA
j_call: TRBJ2-1
d_call: NA
cdr3_aa: CASSRGISSSYNEQFF
cdr3_nt: TGTGCCAGTAGTAGAGGGATCTCGAGCTCCTACAATGAGCAGTTCTTC

v_call: TRBV11-1
clone_size: NA
j_call: TRBJ2-5
d_call: TRBD1
cdr3_aa: CASSLTGYAETQYF
cdr3_nt: TGTGCCAGCAGCTTGACAGGGTACGCGGAGACCCAGTACTTC

v_call: TRBV19
clone_size: few
j_call: TRBJ2-1
d_call: NA
cdr3_aa: CASSIVGGMGSYNEQFF
cdr3_nt: TGTGCCAGTAGTATAGTAGGCGGGATGGGCTCCTACAATGAGCAGTTCTTC

v_call: TRBV20-1
clone_size: many
j_call: TRBJ2-1
d_call: TRBD1
cdr3_aa: CSARDRGLYNEQFF
cdr3_nt: TGCAGTGCTAGAGACAGGGGGCTATACAATGAGCAGTTCTTC

v_call: TRBV18
clone_size: few
j_call: TRBJ2-1
d_call: TRBD2
cdr3_aa: CASSPRGTSGGNEQFF
cdr3_nt: TGTGCCAGCTCACCGCGAGGGACTAGCGGGGGCAATGAGCAGTTCTTC

v_call: TRBV29-1
clone_size: few
j_call: TRBJ2-1
d_call: TRBD2
cdr3_aa: CSVEETSGSEQFF
cdr3_nt: TGCAGCGTTGAAGAGACTAGCGGGAGTGAGCAGTTCTTC

v_call: TRBV27
clone_size: few
j_call: TRBJ1-1
d_call: TRBD1
cdr3_aa: CASSFVPYRGLTEAFF
cdr3_nt: TGTGCCAGCAGTTTTGTACCGTACAGGGGGCTCACTGAAGCTTTCTTT

v_call: TRBV20-1
clone_size: NA
j_call: TRBJ2-1
d_call: TRBD2
cdr3_aa: CSASGAAGGDYNEQFF
cdr3_nt: TGCAGTGCTAGTGGTGCCGCGGGGGGAGACTACAATGAGCAGTTCTTC

v_call: TRBV4-2
clone_size: NA
j_call: TRBJ2-1
d_call: NA
cdr3_aa: CASTSSLDGGNEQFF
cdr3_nt: TGTGCCAGCACCTCCAGTCTAGATGGTGGCAATGAGCAGTTCTTC

v_call: TRBV10-1
clone_size: few
j_call: TRBJ2-2
d_call: NA
cdr3_aa: CASSEDQRSGELFF
cdr3_nt: TGCGCCAGCAGTGAGGATCAGAGGTCCGGGGAGCTGTTTTTT

v_call: TRBV20-1
clone_size: few
j_call: TRBJ2-3
d_call: TRBD2
cdr3_aa: CSAGGVTSGRTENTQYF
cdr3_nt: TGCAGTGCTGGGGGGGTGACTAGCGGCCGAACTGAGAATACGCAGTATTTT

v_call: TRBV6-2/TRBV6-3
clone_size: few
j_call: TRBJ1-5
d_call: NA
cdr3_aa: CASSYDRSGNQPQHF
cdr3_nt: TGTGCCAGCAGTTACGACAGATCAGGCAATCAGCCCCAGCATTTT

v_call: TRBV2
clone_size: NA
j_call: TRBJ2-5
d_call: TRBD2
cdr3_aa: CASSEQGGRETQHF
cdr3_nt: TGTGCCAGCAGTGAACAGGGCGGGAGGGAGACCCAGCACTTC

v_call: TRBV5-6
clone_size: few
j_call: TRBJ1-6
d_call: NA
cdr3_aa: CASSLGEDSPLHF
cdr3_nt: TGTGCCAGCAGCTTGGGGGAAGATTCACCCCTCCACTTT

v_call: TRBV11-2
clone_size: many
j_call: TRBJ2-1
d_call: NA
cdr3_aa: CASSLRPDNEQFF
cdr3_nt: TGTGCCAGCAGCTTAAGGCCAGACAATGAGCAGTTCTTC

v_call: TRBV28
clone_size: NA
j_call: TRBJ2-7
d_call: TRBD1
cdr3_aa: CASRGQLLEQYF
cdr3_nt: TGTGCCAGCAGGGGACAGCTTCTCGAGCAGTACTTC

v_call: TRBV6-5
clone_size: NA
j_call: TRBJ2-3
d_call: NA
cdr3_aa: CASSYSFAQGLGDTQYF
cdr3_nt: TGTGCCAGCAGTTACTCGTTCGCACAGGGACTGGGAGATACGCAGTATTTT

v_call: TRBV20-1
clone_size: NA
j_call: TRBJ1-1
d_call: NA
cdr3_aa: CSASYTNTEAFF
cdr3_nt: TGCAGTGCTAGTTATACGAACACTGAAGCTTTCTTT

v_call: TRBV7-9
clone_size: many
j_call: TRBJ2-1
d_call: NA
cdr3_aa: CASNPLGGYNEQFF
cdr3_nt: TGTGCCAGCAACCCCTTGGGGGGATACAATGAGCAGTTCTTC

v_call: TRBV28
clone_size: many
j_call: TRBJ1-2
d_call: TRBD1
cdr3_aa: CASSFTDRAYGYTF
cdr3_nt: TGTGCCAGCAGTTTCACGGACAGGGCCTATGGCTACACCTTC

v_call: TRBV6-6
clone_size: many
j_call: TRBJ1-4
d_call: TRBD1
cdr3_aa: CASSYGGTGTNEKLFF
cdr3_nt: TGTGCCAGCAGTTACGGGGGGACAGGGACTAATGAAAAACTGTTTTTT

v_call: TRBV27
clone_size: few
j_call: TRBJ2-5
d_call: TRBD2
cdr3_aa: CASSLRTSGETQYF
cdr3_nt: TGTGCCAGCAGTTTGAGGACTAGCGGAGAGACCCAGTACTTC

v_call: TRBV4-1
clone_size: NA
j_call: TRBJ1-5
d_call: NA
cdr3_aa: CASSQGEGEDNQPQHF
cdr3_nt: TGCGCCAGCAGCCAAGGTGAAGGGGAGGACAATCAGCCCCAGCATTTT

v_call: TRBV7-2
clone_size: NA
j_call: TRBJ1-2
d_call: TRBD1
cdr3_aa: CASSSRNRGGYGYTF
cdr3_nt: TGTGCCAGCAGCTCGCGTAACAGGGGTGGATATGGCTACACCTTC

v_call: TRBV3-1
clone_size: many
j_call: TRBJ2-2
d_call: NA
cdr3_aa: CASSQVENTGELFF
cdr3_nt: TGTGCCAGCAGCCAAGTTGAGAACACCGGGGAGCTGTTTTTT

v_call: TRBV3-1
clone_size: NA
j_call: TRBJ2-5
d_call: NA
cdr3_aa: CASSQAGAAATQYF
cdr3_nt: TGTGCCAGCAGCCAGGCCGGGGCGGCGGCGACCCAGTACTTC

v_call: TRBV5-6
clone_size: NA
j_call: TRBJ2-1
d_call: TRBD2
cdr3_aa: CASSLATSGLLSSYNEQFF
cdr3_nt: TGTGCCAGCAGCTTGGCTACTAGCGGGCTACTTAGCTCCTACAATGAGCAGTTCTTC

v_call: TRBV2
clone_size: many
j_call: TRBJ2-5
d_call: TRBD2
cdr3_aa: CASSDEASGRGETQYF
cdr3_nt: TGTGCCAGCAGTGATGAGGCTAGCGGGAGGGGCGAGACCCAGTACTTC

v_call: TRBV28
clone_size: NA
j_call: TRBJ2-1
d_call: TRBD2
cdr3_aa: CASRPATSIDEQFF
cdr3_nt: TGTGCCAGCAGGCCGGCGACTAGCATTGATGAGCAGTTCTTC

v_call: TRBV27
clone_size: many
j_call: TRBJ1-1
d_call: NA
cdr3_aa: CASSPGPLMNTEAFF
cdr3_nt: TGTGCCAGCAGTCCGGGACCGCTTATGAACACTGAAGCTTTCTTT

v_call: TRBV10-1
clone_size: few
j_call: TRBJ2-1
d_call: NA
cdr3_aa: CASSETRGFYNEQFF
cdr3_nt: TGCGCCAGCAGTGAGACAAGGGGGTTCTACAATGAGCAGTTCTTC

v_call: TRBV18
clone_size: many
j_call: TRBJ2-5
d_call: NA
cdr3_aa: CASSPPTTQETQYF
cdr3_nt: TGTGCCAGCTCACCACCGACTACCCAAGAGACCCAGTACTTC

v_call: TRBV14
clone_size: few
j_call: TRBJ2-1
d_call: NA
cdr3_aa: CASSQGVGIEQFF
cdr3_nt: TGTGCCAGCAGCCAAGGTGTGGGGATTGAGCAGTTCTTC

v_call: TRBV6-2/TRBV6-3
clone_size: few
j_call: TRBJ2-2
d_call: NA
cdr3_aa: CASTLSSGYANTGELFF
cdr3_nt: TGTGCCAGTACCTTAAGTTCGGGGTACGCGAACACCGGGGAGCTGTTTTTT

v_call: TRBV20-1
clone_size: NA
j_call: TRBJ2-2
d_call: TRBD2
cdr3_aa: CSAREGSGNAGGELFF
cdr3_nt: TGCAGTGCTAGAGAGGGTAGCGGGAACGCGGGCGGGGAGCTGTTTTTT

v_call: TRBV5-1
clone_size: many
j_call: TRBJ2-7
d_call: NA
cdr3_aa: CASRGHQSSYEQYF
cdr3_nt: TGCGCCAGCAGAGGACACCAAAGCTCCTACGAGCAGTACTTC

v_call: TRBV7-8
clone_size: few
j_call: TRBJ1-5
d_call: NA
cdr3_aa: CASSSGRGSNQPQHF
cdr3_nt: TGTGCCAGCAGCTCCGGACGGGGGAGCAATCAGCCCCAGCATTTT

v_call: TRBV28
clone_size: many
j_call: TRBJ2-1
d_call: TRBD2
cdr3_aa: CASSLDPTLAGYNEQFF
cdr3_nt: TGTGCCAGCAGTTTAGACCCTACACTAGCGGGATACAATGAGCAGTTCTTC

v_call: TRBV3-1
clone_size: many
j_call: TRBJ1-1
d_call: NA
cdr3_aa: CASSRSTGNTEAFF
cdr3_nt: TGTGCCAGCAGCCGATCGACAGGGAACACTGAAGCTTTCTTT

v_call: TRBV19
clone_size: few
j_call: TRBJ2-3
d_call: NA
cdr3_aa: CASSPGLALEWDTQYF
cdr3_nt: TGTGCCAGTAGTCCGGGGTTGGCCCTCGAATGGGATACGCAGTATTTT

v_call: TRBV7-9
clone_size: many
j_call: TRBJ2-5
d_call: TRBD2
cdr3_aa: CASSVWTSGRDQETQYF
cdr3_nt: TGTGCCAGCAGCGTCTGGACTAGCGGGAGGGACCAAGAGACCCAGTACTTC